These T cell receptor beta chains were read from a single sample in a study of shared clonotypes between healthy human individuals. Assay: immunoSEQ multiplex PCR; the TCRdb copy retains only in-frame clones and omits some. This repertoire shows more than 2,000,000 clones, 85% to 95% found once; its top ten account for about 0.39%. Sequencing used naive CD4+ T cells from PBMCs. The receptors come from a man aged 18 to 35 in good health. Some clones in this sample may be carry-over from other donors' samples. Each CDR3 is given with its conserved first and last residue. A D gene is named only where the DNA matches it firmly. The listing skips clone size in some rows; elsewhere it reads once, few, many or a size class.

d_call clone_size j_call v_call cdr3_aa
. . TRBJ2-4 TRBV5-8 CASSLLQGERVRAKNIQYF
. . TRBJ2-1 TRBV9 CASSVVGLAVEQFF
TRBD1 . TRBJ2-1 TRBV5-4 CASSLPGQGYNEQFF
. . TRBJ2-3 TRBV14 CASSLPGWAGGDTQYF
. . TRBJ2-3 TRBV6-5 CASSPPGTDTQYF
. once TRBJ1-1 TRBV19 CASLVRGHTEAFF
. . TRBJ1-1 TRBV11-2 CASSHDLRTEAFF
. . TRBJ1-1 TRBV27 CASSYMGGTEAFF
TRBD1 few TRBJ1-1 TRBV25-1 CASSADRENTEAFF
. . TRBJ1-1 TRBV12-5 CASGLDTEAFF
. . TRBJ2-7 TRBV18 CASSPYGQSSSYEQYF
TRBD2 . TRBJ2-5 TRBV7-3 CASSSLGGTSGSLQETQYF
TRBD1 . TRBJ2-5 TRBV28 CASRRDRGRETQYF
. . TRBJ1-5 TRBV18 CASSPTGRGNQPQHF
TRBD2 . TRBJ2-7 TRBV27 CASRNRGGGTYEQYF